This note documents a single T cell receptor (beta chain) sequence. Its antigen is not known. A much larger clone sits a single nucleotide away, making a read error possible. This sample stems from a study of T-cell reconstitution after alpha-beta-depleted transplantation in children. General study points: By one year post-transplant, T-cell counts and diversity largely arose from T cells that were newly produced. Surviving recipient T cells and intrathymic progenitors accounted for some patients' high TCRbeta diversity at day 60. About two months after transplant, alpha-beta T cells reportedly came from several hundred expanded graft clones.

Library preparation (for TCRbeta) was performed with unique molecular identifiers. TCRdb called the PCR reads again in MiXCR, with one record for every CDR3 protein. The data contain hundreds of thousands of distinct CDR3 sequences, under 13% of them singletons. Germline V gene lookup returns CDR1 SGHNT and CDR2 YYREEE (reference sequence). The CDR3 is made up of 16 amino acids. Germline trimming cut 3 bases from V and 6 bases from J; bases unmatched to any gene: 13. Sequenced material: PBMCs, taken before TCRalphabeta/CD19-depleted stem cell transplant. This sequence was found in a child under two years old with acute myeloid leukemia, due to receive a stem cell transplant. The chain has TRBV5-4 and TRBJ1-1; 8 nucleotides align to TRBD1. The CDR3 DNA reads as TGTGCCAGCAGCTCGCCCCCCGGACAGGGTAGAGCTGAAGCTTTCTTT. This gives the protein CASSSPPGQGRAEAFF.